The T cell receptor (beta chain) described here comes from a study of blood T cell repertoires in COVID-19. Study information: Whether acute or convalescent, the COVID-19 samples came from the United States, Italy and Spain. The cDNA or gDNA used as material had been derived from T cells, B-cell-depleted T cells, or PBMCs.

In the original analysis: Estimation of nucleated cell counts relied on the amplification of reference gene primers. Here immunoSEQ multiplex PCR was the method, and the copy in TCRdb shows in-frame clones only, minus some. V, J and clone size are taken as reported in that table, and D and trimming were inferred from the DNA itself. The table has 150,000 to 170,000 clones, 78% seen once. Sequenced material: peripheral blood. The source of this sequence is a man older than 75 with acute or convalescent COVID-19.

CDR3 coding DNA: TGTGCCACCAGCCCCCTCCCGGGACAGGGGCGTAATACGCAGTATTTT. Translation gives CATSPLPGQGRNTQYF. V is TRBV15 and J is TRBJ2-3; 10 bases are a match to TRBD1. V gave up 5 bases and J gave up 7 bases; unmatched junction bases: 12. Germline-derived CDR1 and CDR2 are LNHNV and YYDKDF (reference sequence). The CDR3 spans 16 residues.